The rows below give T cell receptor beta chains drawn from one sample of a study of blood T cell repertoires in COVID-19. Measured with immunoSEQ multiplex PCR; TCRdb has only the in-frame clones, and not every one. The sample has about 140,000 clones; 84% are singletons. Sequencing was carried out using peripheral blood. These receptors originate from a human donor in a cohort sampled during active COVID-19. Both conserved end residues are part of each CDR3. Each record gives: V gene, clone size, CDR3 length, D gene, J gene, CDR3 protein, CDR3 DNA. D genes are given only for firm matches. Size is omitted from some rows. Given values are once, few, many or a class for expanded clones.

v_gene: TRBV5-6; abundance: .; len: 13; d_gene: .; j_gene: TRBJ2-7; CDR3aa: CASSLRAGEPPYF; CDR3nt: TGTGCCAGCAGCCTGCGGGCAGGGGAGCCCCCGTACTTC
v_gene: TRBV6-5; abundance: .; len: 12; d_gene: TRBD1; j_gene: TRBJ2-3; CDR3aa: CASRDRGDTQYF; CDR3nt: TGTGCCAGCAGGGACAGGGGAGATACGCAGTATTTT
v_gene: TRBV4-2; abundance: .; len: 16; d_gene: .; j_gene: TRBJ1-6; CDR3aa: CASSPDRGGGTSPLHF; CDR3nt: TGTGCCAGCAGCCCAGATCGAGGTGGAGGAACTTCACCCCTCCACTTT
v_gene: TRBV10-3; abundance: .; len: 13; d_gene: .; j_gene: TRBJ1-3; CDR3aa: CAISEAPWNTIYF; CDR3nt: TGTGCCATCAGTGAAGCACCTTGGAACACCATATATTTT
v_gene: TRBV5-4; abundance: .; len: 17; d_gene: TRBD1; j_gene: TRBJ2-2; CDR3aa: CASSSDFTGGNTGELFF; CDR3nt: TGTGCCAGCAGCTCAGATTTTACAGGGGGTAACACCGGGGAGCTGTTTTTT
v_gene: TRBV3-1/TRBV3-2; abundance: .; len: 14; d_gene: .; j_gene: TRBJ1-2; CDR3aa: CASSQPRGSFGYTF; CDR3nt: TGTGCCAGCAGCCAACCCCGGGGGTCATTTGGCTACACCTTC
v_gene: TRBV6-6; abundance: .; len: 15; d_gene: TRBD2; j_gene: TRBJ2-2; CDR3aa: CASGIAGGNTGELFF; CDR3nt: TGTGCCAGCGGGATAGCGGGGGGGAACACCGGGGAGCTGTTTTTT
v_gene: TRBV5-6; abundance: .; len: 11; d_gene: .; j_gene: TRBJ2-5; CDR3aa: CASSFQETQYF; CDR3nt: TGTGCCAGCAGCTTCCAGGAGACCCAGTACTTC
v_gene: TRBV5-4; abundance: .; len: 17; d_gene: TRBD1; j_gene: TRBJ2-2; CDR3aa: CASSLDRGISNTGELFF; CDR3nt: TGTGCCAGCAGCTTGGACAGGGGGATCTCCAACACCGGGGAGCTGTTTTTT
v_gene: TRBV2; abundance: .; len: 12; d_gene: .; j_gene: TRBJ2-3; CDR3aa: CASRVLTHTQYF; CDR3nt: TGTGCCAGCAGGGTCCTAACCCATACGCAGTATTTT
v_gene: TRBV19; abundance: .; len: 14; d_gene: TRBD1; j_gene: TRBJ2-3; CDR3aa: CATWDRGQGGTQYF; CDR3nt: TGTGCCACCTGGGACAGGGGGCAAGGGGGTACGCAGTATTTT
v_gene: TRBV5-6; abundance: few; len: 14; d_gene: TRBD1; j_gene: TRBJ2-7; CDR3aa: CASSTGQLSYEQYF; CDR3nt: TGTGCCAGCAGCACGGGACAGCTTTCCTACGAGCAGTACTTC
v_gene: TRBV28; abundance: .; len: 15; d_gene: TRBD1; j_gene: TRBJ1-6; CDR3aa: CASRAGTGVNSPLHF; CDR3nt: TGTGCCAGCAGAGCCGGGACAGGTGTTAATTCACCCCTCCACTTT
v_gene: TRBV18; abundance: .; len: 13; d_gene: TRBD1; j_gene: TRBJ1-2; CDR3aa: CASSPRQGDGYTF; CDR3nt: TGTGCCAGCTCACCAAGGCAGGGGGATGGCTACACCTTC
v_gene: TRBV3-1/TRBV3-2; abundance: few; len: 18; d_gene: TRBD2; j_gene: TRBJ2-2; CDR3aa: CASSYEGLAGGGTGELFF; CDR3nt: TGTGCCAGCAGCTACGAGGGACTAGCGGGGGGAGGAACCGGGGAGCTGTTTTTT
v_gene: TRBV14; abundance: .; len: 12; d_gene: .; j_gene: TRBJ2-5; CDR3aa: CASSLTGKTQYF; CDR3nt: TGTGCCAGCAGCCTGACGGGGAAGACCCAGTACTTC
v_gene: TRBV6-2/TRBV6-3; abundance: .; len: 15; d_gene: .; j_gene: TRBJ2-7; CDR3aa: CASSTADISSYEQYF; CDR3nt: TGTGCCAGCAGTACGGCGGATATTAGCTCCTACGAGCAGTACTTC
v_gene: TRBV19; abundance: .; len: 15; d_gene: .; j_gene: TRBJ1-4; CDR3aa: CASSPPGRAGEKLFF; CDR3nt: TGTGCCAGTAGTCCCCCTGGTAGGGCGGGTGAAAAACTGTTTTTT
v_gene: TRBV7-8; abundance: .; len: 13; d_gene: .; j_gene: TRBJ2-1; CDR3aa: CASSPKDSSEQFF; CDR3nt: TGTGCCAGCAGCCCAAAGGACAGTAGTGAGCAGTTCTTC
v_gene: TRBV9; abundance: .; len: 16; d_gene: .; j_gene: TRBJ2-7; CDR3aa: CASSVVGEAVVYEQYF; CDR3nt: TGTGCCAGCAGCGTAGTGGGAGAGGCGGTGGTCTACGAGCAGTACTTC
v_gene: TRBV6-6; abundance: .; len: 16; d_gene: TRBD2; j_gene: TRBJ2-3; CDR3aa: CASSYPTSGGADTQYF; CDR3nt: TGTGCCAGCAGTTACCCAACTAGCGGGGGTGCGGATACGCAGTATTTT
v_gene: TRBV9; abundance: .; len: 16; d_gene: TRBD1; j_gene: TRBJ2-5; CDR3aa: CASSVVGTGGQETQYF; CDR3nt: TGTGCCAGCAGCGTAGTTGGGACAGGGGGTCAAGAGACCCAGTACTTC